This T cell receptor beta chain appears in the sequencing data of a study of vaccination and CD4 T cells after COVID-19. Comments on this clonotype: Its target is unknown.

At the Johns Hopkins FTIC core, DNA taken from cultured CD4+ T cells was sequenced by way of the Oncomine TCR Beta short-read assay. TCRdb reanalysed the PCR reads using MiXCR and keeps one entry per CDR3 protein. The table includes thousands of distinct CDR3 sequences, around 61% detected once. The CDR3 covers 16 residues. In germline, CDR1 is SGDLS, CDR2 YYNGEE. The V gene end was trimmed by 3 bases and the J gene end by 5 bases; junction bases not matched to a gene: 12. Treatment in this sample: approximately 9-day PBMC culture with coronavirus spike peptide pools or control peptides (ViraFEST assay).

V is TRBV9 and J is TRBJ2-5; 8 positions match TRBD1. Sequences were obtained from CD4+ T cells from blood, cultured in vitro. This sequence originates from a human donor who had recovered from COVID-19. The chain's CDR3 is CASSAPPGGASETQYF. CDR3 bases: TGTGCCAGCAGCGCACCTCCAGGGGGCGCTTCCGAGACCCAGTACTTC.